Below, 8 T cell receptor beta chains from the same sample are listed, as sequenced in a study of shared clonotypes between healthy human individuals. Only in-frame clones appear in the TCRdb table, and some are missing; sequencing was by immunoSEQ multiplex PCR. This table holds approximately 2.5 million clones, 80% to 95% found once. The sequenced material came from naive CD4+ T cells from PBMCs. The subset: CD45RA+ positively selected. These receptor sequences come from a man younger than 30 in good health. Some clones in this sample may be carry-over from other donors' samples.

The V gene is TRBV19, the J gene TRBJ2-7; 9 positions match TRBD1. V was pared by 7 bases and J by 6 bases, with 10 bases of the junction left unmatched. Germline assignment: CDR1 LNHDA and CDR2 SQIVND (reference sequence). This CDR3 region has 14 residues. The CDR3 protein is CASNFGTGSREQYF. Written as DNA, the CDR3 is TGTGCCAGTAATTTCGGGACAGGGTCCCGCGAGCAGTACTTC.

The chain has TRBV7-6 and TRBJ1-2; D is ambiguous. The V gene's germline CDR1 is SGHVS and CDR2 FNYEAQ. The CDR3 runs 14 residues. With 1 base removed from V and 2 bases from J, the gap between germline ends came to 8 bases. CDR3 coding DNA: TGTGCCAGCAGCTTAGTAGACAAGAACTATGGCTACACCTTC. It translates to CASSLVDKNYGYTF.

The rearrangement uses TRBV7-2 and TRBJ1-1, with D unresolved. Germline V gene data show CDR1 as SGHTA and CDR2 as FQGNSA. V was clipped by 2 bases and J by 5 bases, with 9 bases between them. The CDR3 consists of 13 residues. CDR3 amino acids: CASSLLGMTEAFF. The CDR3, as DNA: TGTGCCAGCAGCTTATTAGGTATGACTGAAGCTTTCTTT.

The chain joins TRBV27 to TRBJ2-1; 8 bases are a match to TRBD2. V dropped 2 bases and J dropped 2; count of bases not matched to a gene: 8. CDR1 is MNHEY, CDR2 SMNVEV, per germline (reference sequence). This CDR3 is built from 17 residues. The CDR3 DNA reads TGTGCCAGCAGTTTAGGGCACGGGAGGGCCGCCTACAATGAGCAGTTCTTC. Translating it yields CASSLGHGRAAYNEQFF.

The chain links TRBV7-2 to TRBJ1-1; the D is unclear. Germline V CDR1 and CDR2: SGHTA, FQGNSA. This CDR3 contains 15 residues. Between the trimmed V and J ends, which lost 1 base and 1 base, there was a span of 10 bases. CDR3 DNA sequence: TGTGCCAGCAGCTTAGTCGGGAGCGGGAACACTGAAGCTTTCTTT. Residues: CASSLVGSGNTEAFF.

The J gene is TRBJ1-3, the V gene TRBV28; 8 nucleotides match TRBD1. Germline CDR1 MDHEN, CDR2 SYDVKM. V was clipped by 3 bases and J by 2 bases; unmatched bases: 3. The CDR3 runs to 15 residues. The chain's CDR3 is CASSLPTGAGNTIYF. CDR3 in DNA: TGTGCCAGCAGTTTGCCGACAGGGGCTGGAAACACCATATATTTT.

The J gene is TRBJ1-1, the V gene TRBV18; 8 nucleotides line up with TRBD1. The CDR3 length is 15 residues. Germline CDR1 is KGHSH and CDR2 is LQKENI. V lost 6 bases, J lost 3 bases, and 9 bases stayed unmatched. For the CDR3, the DNA is TGTGCCAGCTCGGCAGGGGGCGGAGGGGACACTGAAGCTTTCTTT. Translating it yields CASSAGGGGDTEAFF.

The chain uses TRBV15 and TRBJ1-2; D possibly corresponds to TRBD1 (5 bases). Germline CDR1 reads LNHNV; CDR2 reads YYDKDF (reference sequence). Trimming pared 1 base from V and 1 base from J, leaving 16 bases between. This CDR3 is built from 17 residues. In DNA form, the CDR3 reads TGTGCCACCAGCAGAGGTTCGGGAGGGGTTTATAACTATGGCTACACCTTC. Protein: CATSRGSGGVYNYGYTF.